These 24 T cell receptor beta chains originate from one sample sequenced in a study of blood T cell repertoires in COVID-19. Here immunoSEQ multiplex PCR was the method, and the copy in TCRdb shows in-frame clones only, minus some. The table includes a few hundred thousand clones, 80% to 85% detected once. Material: peripheral blood. Receptors were obtained from a person aged 70 to 85 with COVID-19, enrolled during active disease.

V and J are TRBV11-1 and TRBJ2-1; TRBD1 agrees at 10 bases. The CDR3 covers 16 residues. The germline CDR1 and CDR2 sequences are SGHAT and FQDESV (reference sequence). With V trimmed by 5 bases and J by 10 bases, 14 bases remained unmatched. CDR3 bases: TGTGCCAGCAGCCCACAAACCGGGACAGGGGACGGAGAGCAGTTCTTC. This translates into CASSPQTGTGDGEQFF.

This clone appeared once. The V and J genes are TRBV6-4 and TRBJ1-1; D not resolved. The CDR3 is 13 residues long. In germline, CDR1 is MRHNA, CDR2 SNTAGT. Deletions cut 3 bases from V and 4 bases from J, with 9 bases between. The CDR3 is CASSERRGTEAFF. The CDR3 coding sequence is TGTGCCAGCAGTGAACGGAGAGGCACTGAAGCTTTCTTT.

V usage is TRBV3-1 (or the pseudogene TRBV3-2) and J usage is TRBJ2-7; 10 bases match TRBD2. This CDR3 comprises 14 residues. Trimming at V came to 1 base and at J to 7 bases, leaving 4 bases not matched to a gene. Germline CDR1 LGHDT, CDR2 YNNKEL (reference sequence). The DNA for the CDR3 is TGTGCCAGCAGCCAAGTAGCGGGGGGTCTAGAGCAGTACTTC. Its protein is CASSQVAGGLEQYF.

The chain recombines TRBV5-1 with TRBJ2-1; 11 bases agree with TRBD2. Germline loops: CDR1 SGHRS, CDR2 YFSETQ. The CDR3 is 16 residues long. Trimming cost V 1 base and J 6 bases; bases outside gene matches: 6. CDR3 coding DNA: TGCGCCAGCAGCTTGAGCGGACTAGCGGGCGCCAATGAGCAGTTCTTC. Translated, it gives CASSLSGLAGANEQFF.

The rearrangement joins TRBV6-5 to TRBJ2-2, with TRBD2 identical over 7 bases. J was trimmed by 3 bases and V by 6 bases; bases with no gene match: 4. The CDR3 is made up of 14 amino acids. Germline CDR1 MNHEY, CDR2 SVGAGI. In nucleotides, the CDR3 is TGTGCCAGCAGCCCCGGGGGGTACACCGGGGAGCTGTTTTTT. It codes for CASSPGGYTGELFF.

V and J are TRBV7-3 and TRBJ2-2; D remains ambiguous. There are 12 residues in the CDR3. V shed 8 bases and J shed 0 bases, with 4 bases lying between them. The germline gives CDR1 SGHTA, CDR2 FQGTGA. The CDR3 DNA sequence: TGTGCCAGCCTCTCGAACACCGGGGAGCTGTTTTTT. This sequence encodes CASLSNTGELFF. The variable domain in full, completed from reference TRBV7-3 and TRBJ2-2, reads GAGVSQTPSNKVTEKGKYVELRCDPISGHTALYWYRQSLGQGPEFLIYFQGTGAADDSGLPNDRFFAVRPEGSVSTLKIQRTERGDSAVYLCASLSNTGELFFGEGSRLTVL.

The rearrangement links TRBV18 to TRBJ1-6; TRBD1 might be the D (5 bases). Trimming took off 3 bases at V and 7 bases at J, with 16 bases between the two ends. CDR1 KGHSH and CDR2 LQKENI come from the germline V gene. The CDR3 spans 16 residues. CDR3 region: CASSPIVSQGNSPLHF. The CDR3 DNA is TGTGCCAGCTCACCGATTGTCAGTCAGGGAAATTCACCCCTCCACTTT.

This clone has just a few counts. The rearrangement uses TRBV7-9 and TRBJ2-7, with D uncertain. CDR1 and CDR2 (germline): SEHNR, FQNEAQ (reference sequence). V lost 4 bases to trimming and J lost 0 bases, with 10 bases between them. There are 14 residues in the CDR3. The CDR3 bases are TGTGCCAGCAGCTCTTCATACAGCTCCTACGAGCAGTACTTC. Protein: CASSSSYSSYEQYF.

The rearrangement uses TRBV6-5 and TRBJ1-2, with 7 positions matching TRBD1. Germline CDR1 reads MNHEY; CDR2 reads SVGAGI. J lost 8 bases, V lost 5 bases, and 5 bases had no gene match. This CDR3 has 12 amino acids. CDR3 protein: CASSTPGQGYTF. The CDR3 DNA follows: TGTGCCAGCAGTACACCGGGACAGGGCTACACCTTC.

The chain has TRBV12-3 or TRBV12-4 and TRBJ2-1, with D possibly TRBD2 on 5 matching bases. V lost 10 bases, J lost 11 bases, and 15 bases lay in between. This CDR3 region has 11 residues. DNA for the CDR3: TGTGCCATACAGTTGGGAGCTCAGCAGTTCTTC. Protein sequence: CAIQLGAQQFF.

The chain combines TRBV24-1 with TRBJ2-2; 7 bases line up with TRBD2. Germline trimming cut 9 bases from V and 0 bases from J; bases unmatched to any gene: 12. Germline CDR1 KGHDR, CDR2 SFDVKD. This CDR3 is 17 amino acids long. The CDR3 region has the DNA TGTGCCACCGGTATAAAAGGCGGGAGACCGAACACCGGGGAGCTGTTTTTT. It specifies CATGIKGGRPNTGELFF.

In DNA, the CDR3 is TGTGCCAGCAGCTTAGTTGCCACAGGGAATAACTATGGCTACACCTTC. It yields the protein CASSLVATGNNYGYTF. The V call is TRBV7-9, the J call TRBJ1-2, with a tentative D call TRBD1 (6 bases). This CDR3 has 16 residues. V lost 1 base, J lost 1 base, and 13 bases lay in between. The germline gives CDR1 SEHNR, CDR2 FQNEAQ (reference sequence).

There are a few counts of this clone. This rearrangement joins TRBV10-3 to TRBJ2-2, with D unresolved. V gave up 2 bases and J gave up 0 bases, with 7 bases separating them. Germline V gives CDR1 ENHRY, CDR2 SYGVKD. The CDR3 spans 15 residues. This chain's CDR3 is CAISETHTNTGELFF. In DNA, the CDR3 is TGTGCCATCAGTGAGACACATACGAACACCGGGGAGCTGTTTTTT.

The chain links TRBV7-2 to TRBJ1-3; 7 bases are a match to TRBD1. J was trimmed by 3 bases and V by 4 bases; bases with no gene match: 3. Germline-derived CDR1 and CDR2 are SGHTA and FQGNSA. The CDR3 is made up of 14 amino acids. The CDR3 sequence: CASSSNRGGNTIYF. The CDR3 bases are TGTGCCAGCAGCTCCAACAGGGGTGGAAACACCATATATTTT. The full variable domain, rest sourced from reference TRBV7-2 and TRBJ1-3, is GAGVSQSPSNKVTEKGKDVELRCDPISGHTALYWYRQSLGQGLEFLIYFQGNSAPDKSGLPSDRFSAERTGGSVSTLTIQRTQQEDSAVYLCASSSNRGGNTIYFGEGSWLTVV.

This clone came up once. The chain has TRBV6-2 or TRBV6-3 and TRBJ2-7, with a tentative D call TRBD1 (6 bases). Germline V CDR1 and CDR2: MNHEY, SVGEGT. Deletions cut 3 bases from V and 13 bases from J, with 13 bases between. The CDR3 is 11 residues long. Written as DNA, the CDR3 is TGTGCCAGCAGTTATTTTGGGACACCATACTTC. It specifies CASSYFGTPYF.

V is TRBV2 and J is TRBJ1-6; perhaps TRBD1 as D (6 bases). Germline CDR1 and CDR2: SNHLY and FYNNEI. The CDR3 covers 16 residues. Trimming removed 6 bases at V and 8 bases at J, with 20 bases between. CDR3: CASRSPETGSYSPLHF. For the CDR3, the DNA is TGTGCCAGCAGGTCCCCCGAAACAGGGTCCTATTCACCCCTCCACTTT.

V and J are TRBV30 and TRBJ2-1; no definite D call. CDR1 and CDR2 from the germline V gene are GTSNPN and SVGIG (reference sequence). V was clipped by 5 bases and J by 4 bases, with 9 bases between them. This CDR3 contains 12 residues. This chain's CDR3 is CAWDGAYNEQFF. The CDR3 DNA reads TGTGCCTGGGACGGAGCTTACAATGAGCAGTTCTTC.

V and J are TRBV28 and TRBJ2-5; D remains unclear. The germline V and J ends were trimmed by 5 bases and 4 bases, with 8 bases remaining between them. The CDR3 sequence is 12 residues long. The germline V gene has CDR1 MDHEN and CDR2 SYDVKM. For the CDR3, the DNA is TGTGCCAGCAGTCAAACAGCAGAGACCCAGTACTTC. It specifies CASSQTAETQYF.

The chain joins TRBV4-3 to TRBJ2-5, with D maybe TRBD2 (5 bases). This CDR3 is 15 amino acids long. The V end was cut by 0 bases, the J end by 1 base, with 9 bases between. Looked up from germline, CDR1 is LGHNA and CDR2 is YSLEER. CDR3 in amino acids: CASSQELGVQETQYF. The CDR3 DNA reads as TGCGCCAGCAGCCAAGAATTGGGAGTCCAAGAGACCCAGTACTTC.

V is TRBV7-9 and J is TRBJ1-4; 9 bases map to TRBD1. Germline loops: CDR1 SEHNR, CDR2 FQNEAQ (reference sequence). V shed 5 bases and J 7 bases; nucleotides not matched to a gene: 5. CDR3 length: 14 residues. The CDR3 sequence: CASSQGQGREKLFF. Here the CDR3 DNA reads TGTGCCAGCAGCCAAGGACAGGGGCGTGAAAAACTGTTTTTT.

The J gene is TRBJ2-1, the V gene TRBV2, with D perhaps TRBD2 (5 bases). CDR1 and CDR2 (germline): SNHLY, FYNNEI. The CDR3 contains 11 residues. The V gene lost 10 bases and the J gene lost 9 bases, with 13 bases spanning the gap. The CDR3 coding sequence is TGTGCCATTTTCATCGCGGGTGAGCAGTTCTTC. Its translation: CAIFIAGEQFF.

CDR3 nucleotide sequence: TGTGCCAGCAGTCCGAGCCATGAGCAGTTCTTC. Encoded protein: CASSPSHEQFF. The rearrangement uses TRBV7-6 and TRBJ2-1; D gene unclear. The CDR3 spans 11 residues. Deletions cut 6 bases from V and 8 bases from J, with 8 bases between. Germline CDR1 SGHVS, CDR2 FNYEAQ.

The genes are TRBV12-5 and TRBJ1-2; maybe TRBD1 (6 bases). V lost 7 bases, J lost 5 bases, and 14 bases lay in between. Germline V gene data show CDR1 as LGHNT and CDR2 as FRNRAP. The CDR3 is made up of 13 amino acids. The CDR3 is CASAVDRRYGYTF. CDR3 nucleotide sequence: TGTGCTAGTGCCGTAGACAGGCGGTATGGCTACACCTTC.

The rearrangement joins TRBV7-8 to TRBJ2-3; 8 nucleotides agree with TRBD2. The germline CDR1 and CDR2 sequences are SGHVS and FQNEAQ. CDR3 length: 14 residues. Losses at the gene ends were 3 bases for V and 6 bases for J; bases not matched to a gene: 5. CDR3 DNA: TGTGCCAGCAGCTTCGGGAGGGGTGGTGATACGCAGTATTTT. It translates to CASSFGRGGDTQYF.